Presented here are 4 T cell receptor beta chains from one specimen sequenced in a study of blood T cell repertoires in COVID-19 (dated by TCRdb to the early 2020s). The library was prepared using the immunoSEQ multiplex PCR assay. TCRdb took over this immuneACCESS table, retaining in-frame rearrangements with V and J assigned. Such tables are incomplete; in checked studies, under half of the missing clones stem from an unresolved V gene, and the remainder is unexplained. The sample records about 140,000 clones, 75% to 85% of which are singletons. The ten largest make up around 3.8% of the sample. The sample taken for sequencing was peripheral blood. The receptors were gathered from a man between 65 and 85 years old who had recovered from COVID-19.

This clone showed up just a few times. The chain joins TRBV5-6 to TRBJ1-1; D possibly corresponds to TRBD1 (6 bases). The germline V and J ends were trimmed by 1 base and 1 base, with 11 bases remaining between them. Germline-derived CDR1 and CDR2 are SGHDT and YYEEEE. This CDR3 spans 15 amino acids. The DNA of the CDR3 is TGTGCCAGCAGCTTGATCGGGGGGCAGAACACTGAAGCTTTCTTT. Amino acid sequence: CASSLIGGQNTEAFF.

CDR3 nucleotide sequence: TGTGCCAGCAGCAGCTTACAGTTCGGGGGCACCGGGGAGCTGTTTTTT. Translation: CASSSLQFGGTGELFF. The chain links TRBV5-4 to TRBJ2-2; TRBD2 is a possible D gene (6 bases). The CDR3 runs to 16 residues. V was cut by 4 bases and J by 4 bases, with 17 bases left in between. CDR1 and CDR2 from the germline V gene are SGHNT and YYREEE (reference sequence).

This chain joins TRBV14 and TRBJ2-5; D may be TRBD2 (6 bases). Looked up from germline, CDR1 is SGHDN and CDR2 is FVKESK. V was shortened by 1 base and J by 4 bases, with 7 bases between the two germline ends. The length of the CDR3 is 13 residues. CDR3 loop: CASSQAGAETQYF. The DNA for the CDR3 is TGTGCCAGCAGCCAAGCGGGAGCAGAGACCCAGTACTTC.

This clone was observed at least ten times. The chain uses TRBV30 and TRBJ2-1; TRBD2 matches at 12 bases. The CDR3 totals 15 residues. Unmatched junction bases numbered 7, after V lost 0 bases and J lost 10 bases. CDR1 GTSNPN and CDR2 SVGIG come from the germline V gene (reference sequence). The chain's CDR3 is CAWSVSLLAGGEQFF. The CDR3 coding sequence is TGTGCCTGGAGTGTTAGTCTACTAGCGGGAGGCGAGCAGTTCTTC.